The clone carrying this TCR beta chain showed up just a few times. Its antigen is not known. This entry belongs to a study of T-cell memory formation after mild COVID-19. Whole-study context: TCR clusters mostly belonged to single donors. Study findings and constraints: While clones contracting from day 15 to 85 were balanced between CD4 and CD8, later expanders leaned CD4+. Cross-reactive memory appears to have joined, as suggested by some responding clones showing up in pre-infection memory.

5'RACE primed from the constant segment yielded TCR alpha and TCR beta cDNA libraries bearing sample barcodes and UMIs. TCRdb processed the 5' RACE reads anew with MiXCR; each CDR3 protein has one entry. The profile shows 50,000 or so distinct CDR3 sequences, roughly a tenth of them singletons. Trimming took 2 bases from V and 4 from J; bases not matched to a gene: 4. The germline CDR1 and CDR2 sequences are ENHRY and SYGVKD. This CDR3 has 14 amino acids. The chain carries TRBV10-3 and TRBJ2-7, with 8 nucleotides matching TRBD2. The clonotype was recovered from an adult woman who had mild COVID-19 (a few samples of this study predate the infection). Cell type and time point are not known. The sequencing sample was made of PBMCs or a T cell subset sorted from them (not recorded which). The CDR3 spells CAISEIASGYEQYF. DNA for the CDR3: TGTGCCATCAGTGAGATAGCTAGCGGGTACGAGCAGTACTTC.